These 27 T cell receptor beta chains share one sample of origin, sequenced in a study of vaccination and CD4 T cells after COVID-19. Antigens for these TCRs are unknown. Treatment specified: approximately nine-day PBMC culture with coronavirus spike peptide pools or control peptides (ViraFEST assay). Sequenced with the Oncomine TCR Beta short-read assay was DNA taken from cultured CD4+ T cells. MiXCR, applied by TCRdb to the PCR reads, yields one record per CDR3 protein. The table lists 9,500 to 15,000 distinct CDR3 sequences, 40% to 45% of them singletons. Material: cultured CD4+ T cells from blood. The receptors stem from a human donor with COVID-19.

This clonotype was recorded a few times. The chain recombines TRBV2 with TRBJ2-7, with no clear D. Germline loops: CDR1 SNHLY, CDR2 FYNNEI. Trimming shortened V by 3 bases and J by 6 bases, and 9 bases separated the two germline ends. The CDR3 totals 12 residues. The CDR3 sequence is CASSEIPSEQYF. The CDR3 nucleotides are TGTGCCAGCAGTGAGATCCCCTCCGAGCAGTACTTC.

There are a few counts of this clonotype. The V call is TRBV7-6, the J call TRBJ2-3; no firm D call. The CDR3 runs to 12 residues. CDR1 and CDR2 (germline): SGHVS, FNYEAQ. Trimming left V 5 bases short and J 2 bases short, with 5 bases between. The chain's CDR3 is CASSPATDTQYF. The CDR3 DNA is TGTGCCAGCAGCCCCGCCACAGATACGCAGTATTTT.

The CDR3 sequence: CASSLSGRVFGELFF. CDR3 coding DNA: TGTGCCAGCAGCTTAAGCGGCAGGGTTTTCGGGGAGCTGTTTTTT. This chain joins TRBV7-3 and TRBJ2-2; tentatively, D is TRBD1 (5 bases). Germline V gene sequence: CDR1 SGHTA, CDR2 FQGTGA. The CDR3 runs 15 residues. V dropped 1 base and J dropped 7 bases, with 13 bases sitting between them. Variable domain in full (rest from reference TRBV7-3 and TRBJ2-2): GAGVSQTPSNKVTEKGKYVELRCDPISGHTALYWYRQSLGQGPEFLIYFQGTGAADDSGLPNDRFFAVRPEGSVSTLKIQRTERGDSAVYLCASSLSGRVFGELFFGEGSRLTVL.

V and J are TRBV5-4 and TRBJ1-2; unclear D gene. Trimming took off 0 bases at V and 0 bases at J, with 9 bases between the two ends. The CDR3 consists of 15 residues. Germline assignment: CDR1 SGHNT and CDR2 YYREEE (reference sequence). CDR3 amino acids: CASSLAAVANYGYTF. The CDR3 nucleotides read TGTGCCAGCAGCTTGGCCGCGGTCGCTAACTATGGCTACACCTTC.

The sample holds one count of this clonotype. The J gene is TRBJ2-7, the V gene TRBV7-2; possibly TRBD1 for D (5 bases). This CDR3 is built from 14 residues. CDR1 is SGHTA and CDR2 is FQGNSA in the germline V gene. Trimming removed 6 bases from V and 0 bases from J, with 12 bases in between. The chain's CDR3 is CASRRQPSSYEQYF. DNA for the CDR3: TGTGCCAGCAGGCGACAGCCAAGCTCCTACGAGCAGTACTTC.

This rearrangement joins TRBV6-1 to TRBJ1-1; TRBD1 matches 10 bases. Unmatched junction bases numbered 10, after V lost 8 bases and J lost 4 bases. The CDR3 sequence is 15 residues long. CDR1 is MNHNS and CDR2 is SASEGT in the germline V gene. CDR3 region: CASYDRGRTATEAFF. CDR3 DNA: TGTGCCAGCTACGACAGGGGGCGGACCGCCACTGAAGCTTTCTTT.

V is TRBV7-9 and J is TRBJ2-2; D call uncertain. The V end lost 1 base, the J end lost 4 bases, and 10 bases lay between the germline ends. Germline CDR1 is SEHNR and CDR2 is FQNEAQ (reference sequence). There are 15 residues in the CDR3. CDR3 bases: TGTGCCAGCAGCTTAGTGCGGATCTCCACCGGGGAGCTGTTTTTT. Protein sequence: CASSLVRISTGELFF.

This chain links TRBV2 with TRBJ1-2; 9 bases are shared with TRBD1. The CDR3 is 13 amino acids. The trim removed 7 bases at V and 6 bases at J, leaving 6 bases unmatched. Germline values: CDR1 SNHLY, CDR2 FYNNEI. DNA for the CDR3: TGTGCCAGCATCCGGGACAGGGCTGATGGCTACACCTTC. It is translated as CASIRDRADGYTF.

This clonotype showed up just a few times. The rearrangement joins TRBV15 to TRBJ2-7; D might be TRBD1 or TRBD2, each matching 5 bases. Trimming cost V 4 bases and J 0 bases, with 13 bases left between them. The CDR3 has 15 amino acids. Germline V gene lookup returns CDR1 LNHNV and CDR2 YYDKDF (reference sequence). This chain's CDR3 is CATSKYGASSYEQYF. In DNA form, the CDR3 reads TGTGCCACCAGCAAATACGGGGCGAGCTCCTACGAGCAGTACTTC.

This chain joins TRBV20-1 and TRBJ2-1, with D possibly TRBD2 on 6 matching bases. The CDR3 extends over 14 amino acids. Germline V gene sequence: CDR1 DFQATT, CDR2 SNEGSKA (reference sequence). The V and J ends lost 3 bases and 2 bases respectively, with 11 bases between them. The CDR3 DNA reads TGCAGTGCTAGCTCTAGCGAACCCTACAATGAGCAGTTCTTC. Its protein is CSASSSEPYNEQFF.

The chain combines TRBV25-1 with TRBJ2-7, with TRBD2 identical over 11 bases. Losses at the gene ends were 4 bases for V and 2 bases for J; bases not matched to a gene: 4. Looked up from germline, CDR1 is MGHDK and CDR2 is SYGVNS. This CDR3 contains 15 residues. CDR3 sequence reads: CASSVTSGGAYEQYF. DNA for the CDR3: TGTGCCAGCAGTGTCACTAGCGGGGGAGCCTACGAGCAGTACTTC.

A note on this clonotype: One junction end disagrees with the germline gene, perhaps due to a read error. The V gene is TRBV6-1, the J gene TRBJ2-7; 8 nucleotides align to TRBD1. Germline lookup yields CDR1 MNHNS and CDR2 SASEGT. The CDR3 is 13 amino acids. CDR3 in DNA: TGTACCAGCAGTGAAGCAGGGGGCATCGAGCAGTACTTC. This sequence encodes CTSSEAGGIEQYF.

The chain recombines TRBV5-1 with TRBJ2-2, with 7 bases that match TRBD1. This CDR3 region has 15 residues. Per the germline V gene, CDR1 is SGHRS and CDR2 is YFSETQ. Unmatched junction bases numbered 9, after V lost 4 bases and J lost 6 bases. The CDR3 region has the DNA TGCGCCAGCAGCACGGGACAGACCCGAGCCGGGGAGCTGTTTTTT. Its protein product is CASSTGQTRAGELFF.

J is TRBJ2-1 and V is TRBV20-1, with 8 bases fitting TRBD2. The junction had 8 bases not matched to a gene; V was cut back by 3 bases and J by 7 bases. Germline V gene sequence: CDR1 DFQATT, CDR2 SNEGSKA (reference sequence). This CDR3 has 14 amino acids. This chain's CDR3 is CSASPGGPWNEQFF. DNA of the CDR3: TGCAGTGCTAGCCCGGGGGGGCCCTGGAATGAGCAGTTCTTC.

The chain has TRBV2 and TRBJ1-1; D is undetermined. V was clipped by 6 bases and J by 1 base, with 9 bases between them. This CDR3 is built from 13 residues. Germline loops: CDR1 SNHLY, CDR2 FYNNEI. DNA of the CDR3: TGTGCCAGCAGGGAAAGCACGAACACTGAAGCTTTCTTT. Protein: CASRESTNTEAFF.

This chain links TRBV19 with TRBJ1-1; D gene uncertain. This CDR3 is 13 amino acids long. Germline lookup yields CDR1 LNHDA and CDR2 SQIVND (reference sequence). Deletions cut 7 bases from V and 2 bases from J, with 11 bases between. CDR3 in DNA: TGTGCCAGTACCTTGTCGTTTAACACTGAAGCTTTCTTT. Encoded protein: CASTLSFNTEAFF.

As DNA, the CDR3 is TGTGCCAGCAGTTACCACGGGTCTAAGGGAGTTAATGGCTACACCTTC. This encodes CASSYHGSKGVNGYTF. The rearrangement uses TRBV6-5 and TRBJ1-2; no reliable D call. Germline V gives CDR1 MNHEY, CDR2 SVGAGI. The germline V and J ends were trimmed by 2 bases and 6 bases, with 19 bases remaining between them. The CDR3 extends over 16 amino acids.

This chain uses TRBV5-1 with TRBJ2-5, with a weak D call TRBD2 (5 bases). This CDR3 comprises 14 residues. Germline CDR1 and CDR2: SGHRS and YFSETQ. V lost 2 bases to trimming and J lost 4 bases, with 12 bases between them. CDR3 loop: CASSFGLIRETQYF. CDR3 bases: TGCGCCAGCAGCTTCGGACTCATAAGAGAGACCCAGTACTTC.

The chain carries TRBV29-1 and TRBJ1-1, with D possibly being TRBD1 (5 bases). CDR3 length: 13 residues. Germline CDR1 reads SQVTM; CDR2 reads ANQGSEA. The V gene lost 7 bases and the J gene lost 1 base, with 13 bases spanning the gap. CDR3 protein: CSARAQGNTEAFF. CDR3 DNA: TGCAGCGCCAGGGCGCAGGGGAACACTGAAGCTTTCTTT.

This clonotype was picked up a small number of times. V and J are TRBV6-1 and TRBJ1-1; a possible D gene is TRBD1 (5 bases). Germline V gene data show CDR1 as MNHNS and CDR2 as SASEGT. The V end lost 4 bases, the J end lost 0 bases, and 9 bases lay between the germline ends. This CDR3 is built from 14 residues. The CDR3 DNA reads TGTGCCAGCAGTGTAGGGACGCTGAACACTGAAGCTTTCTTT. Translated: CASSVGTLNTEAFF.

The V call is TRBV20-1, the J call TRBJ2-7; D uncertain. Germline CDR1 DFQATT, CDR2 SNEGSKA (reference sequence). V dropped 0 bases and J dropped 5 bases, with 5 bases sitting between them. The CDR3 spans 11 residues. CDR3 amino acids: CSARDYHEQYF. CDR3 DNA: TGCAGTGCTAGAGATTACCACGAGCAGTACTTC.

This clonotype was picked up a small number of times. The CDR3 here is CASSSRGPVRGYTF. The CDR3 nucleotides are TGTGCCAGCAGCTCCCGGGGCCCGGTCCGGGGCTACACCTTC. This sequence joins TRBV11-2 and TRBJ1-2; possible D gene TRBD1, 5 bases. This CDR3 comprises 14 residues. The germline V gene encodes CDR1 SGHAT and CDR2 FQNNGV. V lost 4 bases to trimming and J lost 8 bases, with 17 bases between them.

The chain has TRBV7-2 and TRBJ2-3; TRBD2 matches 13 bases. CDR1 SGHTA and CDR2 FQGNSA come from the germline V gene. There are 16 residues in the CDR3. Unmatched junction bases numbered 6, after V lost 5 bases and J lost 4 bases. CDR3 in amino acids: CASSPLAGGPADTQYF. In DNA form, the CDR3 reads TGTGCCAGCAGCCCACTAGCGGGGGGGCCTGCAGATACGCAGTATTTT.

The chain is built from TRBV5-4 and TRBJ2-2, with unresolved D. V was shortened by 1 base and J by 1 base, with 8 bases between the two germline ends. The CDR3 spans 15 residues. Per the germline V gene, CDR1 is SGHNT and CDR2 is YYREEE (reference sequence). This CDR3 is CASSLSGRNTGELFF. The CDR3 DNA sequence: TGTGCCAGCAGCTTGTCTGGGCGGAACACCGGGGAGCTGTTTTTT.

This CDR3 is CASSFSPGRGTEAFF. In nucleotides, the CDR3 is TGTGCCAGCAGCTTCTCCCCAGGGCGGGGAACTGAAGCTTTCTTT. This sequence joins TRBV7-8 and TRBJ1-1; TRBD1 might be the D (5 bases). Germline CDR1 and CDR2: SGHVS and FQNEAQ. V was cut by 3 bases and J by 5 bases, with 16 bases left in between. The CDR3 length is 15 residues.

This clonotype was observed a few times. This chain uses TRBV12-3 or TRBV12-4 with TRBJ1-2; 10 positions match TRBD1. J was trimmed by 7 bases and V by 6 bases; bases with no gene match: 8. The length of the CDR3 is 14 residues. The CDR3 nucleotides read TGTGCCAGCAGCCGACAGGGGGCAGCGGCTGGCTACACCTTC. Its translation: CASSRQGAAAGYTF.

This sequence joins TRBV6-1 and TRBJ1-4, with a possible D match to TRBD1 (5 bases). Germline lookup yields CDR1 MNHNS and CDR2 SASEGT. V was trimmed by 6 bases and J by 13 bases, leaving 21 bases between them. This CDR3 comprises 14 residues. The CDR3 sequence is CASSHRQSLMSLFF. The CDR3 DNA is TGTGCCAGCAGCCACCGACAGAGTTTAATGTCACTGTTTTTT.